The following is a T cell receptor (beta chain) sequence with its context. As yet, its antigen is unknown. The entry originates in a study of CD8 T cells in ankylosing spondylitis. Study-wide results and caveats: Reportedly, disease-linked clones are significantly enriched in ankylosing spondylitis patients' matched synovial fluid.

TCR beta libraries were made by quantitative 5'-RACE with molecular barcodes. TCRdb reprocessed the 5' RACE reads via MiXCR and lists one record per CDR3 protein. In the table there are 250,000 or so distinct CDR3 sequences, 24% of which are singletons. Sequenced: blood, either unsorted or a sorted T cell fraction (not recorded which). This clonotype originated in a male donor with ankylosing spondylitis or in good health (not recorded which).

The CDR3 protein is CASNIIGQGASDTQYF. CDR3 sequence (DNA): TGTGCCAGCAACATAATAGGACAGGGGGCATCAGATACGCAGTATTTT. V and J are TRBV11-2 and TRBJ2-3; 11 bases map to TRBD1. V shed 7 bases, J shed 4 bases, and the junction held 10 bases outside the gene matches. The CDR3 has 16 residues. In germline, CDR1 is SGHAT, CDR2 FQNNGV.